This is a list of T cell receptor beta chains from one sample in a study of T cell responses to AZD1222 COVID-19 vaccine. Only in-frame clones appear in the TCRdb table, and some are missing; sequencing was by immunoSEQ multiplex PCR. The sample has about 150,000 clones, approximately 80% seen once; the top ten hold roughly 3.9%. This specimen was peripheral blood, taken on day 0 of AZD1222 vaccination. The source of these receptors is an adult in good health. The CDR3 runs from the conserved cysteine through the conserved F or W. The D gene is left open where the match is weak. Size is stated for part of the rows, as once, few or many counts, or as a class when the clone is expanded.

j_call	d_call	clone_size	v_call	cdr3_aa	cdr3_nt
TRBJ1-3	-	-	TRBV5-1	CASSLYTPGSGNTIYF	TGCGCCAGCAGCTTGTATACACCGGGCTCTGGAAACACCATATATTTT
TRBJ2-2	TRBD1	-	TRBV5-1	CASSLVQGDTGELFF	TGCGCCAGCAGCTTGGTCCAGGGGGACACCGGGGAGCTGTTTTTT
TRBJ2-2	TRBD1	-	TRBV24-1	CATSDPPGTGKNTGELFF	TGTGCCACCAGTGATCCACCCGGGACAGGGAAGAACACCGGGGAGCTGTTTTTT
TRBJ1-2	TRBD1	-	TRBV6-5	CASSYQTGKANYGYTF	TGTGCCAGCAGTTACCAGACAGGGAAAGCTAACTATGGCTACACCTTC
TRBJ2-1	-	once	TRBV24-1	CATSDPTSHMSGEQFF	TGTGCCACCAGTGACCCCACTAGCCATATGAGCGGTGAGCAGTTCTTC
TRBJ1-1	-	few	TRBV6-6	CASSGVELEAFF	TGTGCCAGCAGTGGCGTGGAGCTTGAAGCTTTCTTT
TRBJ1-6	-	few	TRBV9	CASSPRGYSPLHF	TGTGCCAGCAGCCCCCGGGGGTATTCACCCCTCCACTTT
TRBJ1-1	-	-	TRBV5-4	CASRRQENTEAFF	TGTGCCAGCAGGCGACAGGAGAACACTGAAGCTTTCTTT
TRBJ1-5	TRBD1	-	TRBV28	CASTDRAGNQPQHF	TGTGCCAGCACAGACAGGGCGGGCAATCAGCCCCAGCATTTT
TRBJ1-6	-	-	TRBV27	CASKRREGNSPLHF	TGTGCCAGCAAGAGGAGGGAGGGTAATTCACCCCTCCACTTT
TRBJ1-1	-	-	TRBV29-1	CSVDGQNTEAFF	TGCAGCGTCGACGGACAGAACACTGAAGCTTTCTTT
TRBJ1-2	-	-	TRBV28	CASSLINRAETGYTF	TGTGCCAGCAGTTTAATTAACAGGGCTGAGACGGGCTACACCTTC
TRBJ1-6	-	-	TRBV2	CASSETGVAYNSPLHF	TGTGCCAGCAGTGAGACAGGTGTCGCCTATAATTCACCCCTCCACTTT
TRBJ1-4	-	-	TRBV3-1/TRBV3-2	CASSPPSGVREKLFF	TGTGCCAGCAGCCCCCCGTCTGGGGTAAGGGAAAAACTGTTTTTT
TRBJ1-5	-	-	TRBV30	CAWSVEGARSQPQHF	TGTGCCTGGAGTGTTGAAGGGGCCAGGAGTCAGCCCCAGCATTTT
TRBJ2-5	-	-	TRBV5-8	CASSLDGQYQETQYF	TGTGCCAGCAGCTTGGACGGACAGTACCAAGAGACCCAGTACTTC
TRBJ1-2	TRBD1	-	TRBV28	CASSLMGQAYGYTF	TGTGCCAGCAGTTTAATGGGACAGGCTTATGGCTACACCTTC
TRBJ2-3	-	once	TRBV24-1	CATSDLGLTDTQYF	TGTGCCACCAGTGATTTAGGACTTACAGATACGCAGTATTTT
TRBJ2-7	-	-	TRBV4-2	CASSQEQGLNEQYF	TGTGCCAGCAGCCAAGAACAGGGTCTCAACGAGCAGTACTTC
TRBJ2-7	-	-	TRBV10-3	CAISEGREVNEQYF	TGTGCCATCAGTGAAGGCAGGGAGGTCAACGAGCAGTACTTC
TRBJ1-6	-	-	TRBV2	CASSDVTGADSPLHF	TGTGCCAGCAGTGACGTTACAGGTGCGGATTCACCCCTCCACTTT
TRBJ1-1	-	-	TRBV12-3/TRBV12-4	CASRLNTEAFF	TGTGCCAGCAGATTGAACACTGAAGCTTTCTTT
TRBJ1-2	-	-	TRBV5-1	CASSLDGKGGYTF	TGCGCCAGCAGCTTGGACGGGAAAGGCGGCTACACCTTC
TRBJ2-5	-	once	TRBV5-1	CASSRAGSLQETQYF	TGCGCCAGCAGTAGAGCCGGCTCCCTTCAAGAGACCCAGTACTTC
TRBJ2-3	-	-	TRBV30	CAWSVLPGGQADTQYF	TGTGCCTGGAGTGTACTTCCAGGGGGGCAAGCAGATACGCAGTATTTT
TRBJ1-1	TRBD1	-	TRBV5-1	CASSLGSTGGRTEAFF	TGCGCCAGCAGCTTGGGATCGACAGGGGGCAGGACTGAAGCTTTCTTT
TRBJ2-7	-	-	TRBV7-9	CASSHFSYEQYF	TGTGCCAGCAGCCATTTCTCCTACGAGCAGTACTTC
TRBJ2-2	TRBD1	-	TRBV19	CASSLDRVGNGELFF	TGTGCCAGTAGTCTCGACAGGGTAGGGAACGGGGAGCTGTTTTTT
TRBJ1-5	TRBD1	-	TRBV28	CASSQGQGPPNQPQHF	TGTGCCAGCAGCCAGGGACAGGGGCCCCCTAATCAGCCCCAGCATTTT
TRBJ2-7	TRBD2	-	TRBV2	CASTLAGSFTYEQYF	TGTGCCAGCACCTTAGCGGGTTCGTTCACCTACGAGCAGTACTTC
TRBJ1-2	-	-	TRBV19	CASSIDASYGYTF	TGTGCCAGTAGTATAGATGCGAGCTATGGCTACACCTTC
TRBJ1-1	TRBD1	-	TRBV9	CASSAGGQGGRNTEAFF	TGTGCCAGCAGCGCCGGTGGACAGGGTGGTAGGAACACTGAAGCTTTCTTT
TRBJ2-6	TRBD1	few	TRBV4-1	CASSPTGGDGANVLTF	TGCGCCAGCAGCCCGACAGGGGGCGATGGGGCCAACGTCCTGACTTTC
TRBJ1-4	-	once	TRBV5-1	CASSKRPWGTASVGEKLFF	TGCGCCAGCAGCAAGCGACCCTGGGGGACGGCCAGTGTAGGAGAAAAACTGTTTTTT
TRBJ1-4	-	-	TRBV6-6	CASRDGGTNEKLFF	TGTGCCAGCAGAGATGGGGGTACTAATGAAAAACTGTTTTTT
TRBJ2-1	TRBD1	-	TRBV24-1	CATSDRATYNEQFF	TGTGCCACCAGCGACAGGGCAACTTACAATGAGCAGTTCTTC
TRBJ2-7	TRBD2	-	TRBV7-9	CASSYGTSVYEQYF	TGTGCCAGCAGCTACGGGACTAGCGTGTACGAGCAGTACTTC